This is a list of T cell receptor beta chains from one sample in a study of blood T cell repertoires in COVID-19. Produced via immunoSEQ multiplex PCR; TCRdb's table is partial and in-frame only. The profile shows approximately 230,000 clones, more than 65% of them singletons. Source material: peripheral blood. Every receptor here comes from a middle-aged woman with active or convalescent COVID-19. CDR3s include the opening cysteine and the closing phenylalanine or tryptophan. Each record gives: D gene, clone size, CDR3 length, V gene, J gene, CDR3 protein, CDR3 DNA. D genes are given only for firm matches. For some rows the clone size is stated as once, few or many, or as a class when expanded; others skip it.

-	-	15	TRBV28	TRBJ1-5	CASTNTGYGNQPQHF	TGTGCCAGCACTAACACAGGGTATGGCAATCAGCCCCAGCATTTT
TRBD2	-	16	TRBV4-1	TRBJ2-1	CASSQSSGGRMGEQFF	TGCGCCAGCAGCCAATCTAGCGGGGGGCGAATGGGTGAGCAGTTCTTC
-	-	15	TRBV5-1	TRBJ2-5	CASSLADSRQETQYF	TGCGCCAGCAGCTTGGCCGACAGTCGTCAAGAGACCCAGTACTTC
-	many	12	TRBV18	TRBJ2-1	CASSQGRNEQFF	TGTGCCAGCTCACAGGGGAGGAATGAGCAGTTCTTC
TRBD1	-	19	TRBV30	TRBJ2-2	CAWMLGPDRGLANTGELFF	TGTGCCTGGATGTTGGGACCGGACAGGGGGCTAGCGAACACCGGGGAGCTGTTTTTT
-	-	15	TRBV27	TRBJ1-6	CASSIGLTSLSPLHF	TGTGCCAGCAGTATTGGACTGACCTCACTTTCACCCCTCCACTTT
-	-	12	TRBV12-3/TRBV12-4	TRBJ1-2	CASSLSSYGYTF	TGTGCCAGCAGCCTCTCGAGCTATGGCTACACCTTC
TRBD2	once	15	TRBV28	TRBJ2-2	CASSLPRGGFGELFF	TGTGCCAGCAGTTTACCCCGGGGGGGCTTCGGGGAGCTGTTTTTT
-	-	14	TRBV3-1/TRBV3-2	TRBJ1-3	CASSYLPPSNTIYF	TGTGCCAGCAGCTATCTCCCTCCTTCAAACACCATATATTTT
-	-	13	TRBV2	TRBJ1-2	CASREGPGKGYTF	TGTGCCAGCCGTGAAGGTCCGGGTAAGGGCTACACCTTC
-	-	15	TRBV18	TRBJ1-2	CASSPGLAGNYGYTF	TGTGCCAGCTCACCCGGGTTGGCGGGAAACTATGGCTACACCTTC
TRBD1	-	14	TRBV9	TRBJ2-3	CASSLEGAIDTQYF	TGTGCCAGCAGCCTTGAGGGGGCGATAGATACGCAGTATTTT
TRBD1	-	12	TRBV30	TRBJ2-7	CAWSDTTGGRYF	TGTGCCTGGAGTGACACCACAGGGGGCCGGTACTTC
-	-	15	TRBV11-2	TRBJ1-3	CASSPVGGRGNTIYF	TGTGCCAGCAGCCCCGTTGGAGGGAGAGGAAACACCATATATTTT
TRBD1	-	15	TRBV2	TRBJ1-2	CASSELAGGAYGYTF	TGTGCCAGCAGTGAATTGGCAGGGGGCGCCTATGGCTACACCTTC
TRBD1	-	16	TRBV29-1	TRBJ1-4	CSVDTGGLGTNEKLFF	TGCAGCGTCGATACAGGGGGCCTGGGGACTAATGAAAAACTGTTTTTT